Listed below are T cell receptor beta chains from one sample, sequenced in a study of CD4 T cells in relation to SARS-CoV-2 and coronaviruses. Repertoires were generated with immunoSEQ multiplex PCR, while TCRdb's copy carries only in-frame clones and drops some. Of approximately 20,000 clones listed, around three quarters are singletons. Their antigens are not known. The sequenced material came from CD4+ T cells from PBMCs, cultured in vitro. Source of these receptors: a human donor in good health. Each CDR3 is given with its conserved first and last residue. D genes are given only for firm matches. Clone size, where shown, is once, few, many, or a class for clones that have expanded.

D gene	clone size	V gene	J gene	CDR3 DNA	CDR3 protein
TRBD1	NA	TRBV10-1	TRBJ2-2	TGCGCCAGCAGCCGGGACAGGAGTACCGGGGAGCTGTTTTTT	CASSRDRSTGELFF
NA	NA	TRBV7-9	TRBJ2-5	TGTGCCAGCACCCGGGCAGGCGGGGAGGAGACCCAGTACTTC	CASTRAGGEETQYF
NA	NA	TRBV19	TRBJ1-4	TGTGCCAGTAATCTAGGGACGCATAGCGGTGAAAAACTGTTTTTT	CASNLGTHSGEKLFF
NA	NA	TRBV5-4	TRBJ2-1	TGTGCCAGCAGCTTCTTTAAGCTTGGCAATGAGCAGTTCTTC	CASSFFKLGNEQFF
NA	NA	TRBV2	TRBJ2-6	TGTGCCAGCAGTGCCCAGGGGACTGGGGCCAACGTCCTGACTTTC	CASSAQGTGANVLTF
NA	NA	TRBV19	TRBJ1-1	TGTGCCAGTAGTGATGGACACATGGACAACACTGAAGCTTTCTTT	CASSDGHMDNTEAFF
NA	NA	TRBV29-1	TRBJ2-7	TGCAGCGGAAGACAGCACTACGAGCAGTACTTC	CSGRQHYEQYF
TRBD1	NA	TRBV11-1	TRBJ1-1	TGTGCCAGCAGCTCGGGACAGGGGAACACTGAAGCTTTCTTT	CASSSGQGNTEAFF
NA	NA	TRBV7-9	TRBJ1-2	TGTGCCAGCAGCTACACAGCAGCCTATGGCTACACCTTC	CASSYTAAYGYTF
TRBD1	NA	TRBV25-1	TRBJ1-2	TGTGCCAGCAGTGAACCCGGACAGGGGGCTTCGAGCGGCTACACCTTC	CASSEPGQGASSGYTF
NA	NA	TRBV3-1/TRBV3-2	TRBJ1-1	TGTGCCAGCAGCCTCTCGGGAGGGAACACTGAAGCTTTCTTT	CASSLSGGNTEAFF
TRBD1	NA	TRBV18	TRBJ1-1	TGTGCCAGCTCACCCCGACAGGGGGCGCATAGCACTGAAGCTTTCTTT	CASSPRQGAHSTEAFF
NA	NA	TRBV9	TRBJ1-1	TGTGCCAGCAGCGTGAACGGGGGACGGAACACTGAAGCTTTCTTT	CASSVNGGRNTEAFF
TRBD1	NA	TRBV5-1	TRBJ1-1	TGCGCCAGCAGTGGACAGGGTGCCAGCACTGAAGCTTTCTTT	CASSGQGASTEAFF
TRBD2	NA	TRBV6-5	TRBJ2-3	TGTGCCAGCAGTTTAGGACTAGATGTAGATACGCAGTATTTT	CASSLGLDVDTQYF
NA	NA	TRBV11-2	TRBJ2-5	TGTGCCAGCAGCGCCCCCCCGGTGGAGACCCAGTACTTC	CASSAPPVETQYF
TRBD1	NA	TRBV6-5	TRBJ1-5	TGTGCCAGCAGTTACCCGACAGGGAGTGGCAATCAGCCCCAGCATTTT	CASSYPTGSGNQPQHF
TRBD2	NA	TRBV14	TRBJ2-7	TGTGCCAGCAGCTCGTATAGCGGGAGGGCCAGGTACGAGCAGTACTTC	CASSSYSGRARYEQYF
NA	NA	TRBV3-1/TRBV3-2	TRBJ2-4	TGTGCCAGCAGCCAAGGGCTAGCCAAAAACATTCAGTACTTC	CASSQGLAKNIQYF
NA	NA	TRBV18	TRBJ2-2	TGTGCCAGCTCACCCGCGAACACCGGGGAGCTGTTTTTT	CASSPANTGELFF
NA	few	TRBV14	TRBJ2-1	TGTGCCAGCAGCCAAGGTGCCTACTCCTACAATGAGCAGTTCTTC	CASSQGAYSYNEQFF
NA	NA	TRBV19	TRBJ2-7	TGTGCCAGTACCACCCATTACGGGAGTCTCTACGAGCAGTACTTC	CASTTHYGSLYEQYF
NA	NA	TRBV11-2	TRBJ1-1	TGTGCCAGCAGCCTAGTCAATTGGGGAAAGTACACTGAAGCTTTCTTT	CASSLVNWGKYTEAFF
TRBD1	few	TRBV30	TRBJ2-7	TGTGCCTGGAGTCGGGACAGACAGCTCCACGAGCAGTACTTC	CAWSRDRQLHEQYF
TRBD2	NA	TRBV6-5	TRBJ2-1	TGTGCCAGCAGTATCAGCGGGAGTGGCTATGAGCAGTTCTTC	CASSISGSGYEQFF